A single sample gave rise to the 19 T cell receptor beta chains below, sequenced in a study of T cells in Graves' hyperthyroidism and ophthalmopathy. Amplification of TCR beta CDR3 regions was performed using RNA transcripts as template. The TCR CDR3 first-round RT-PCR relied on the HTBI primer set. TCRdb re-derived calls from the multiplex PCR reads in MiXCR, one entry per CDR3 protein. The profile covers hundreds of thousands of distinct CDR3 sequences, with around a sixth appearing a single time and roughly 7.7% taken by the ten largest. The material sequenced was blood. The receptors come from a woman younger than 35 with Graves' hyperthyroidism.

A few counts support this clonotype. The CDR3, as DNA: TGTGCCAGCACTCCAAATGGGGGTATGGAGACCCAGTACTTC. This sequence encodes CASTPNGGMETQYF. This chain connects TRBV6-1 to TRBJ2-5; D may correspond to TRBD1 or TRBD2 (5 bases each). V gave up 7 bases and J gave up 5 bases, with 17 bases separating them. Germline V gene lookup returns CDR1 MNHNS and CDR2 SASEGT. The CDR3 is 14 residues long.

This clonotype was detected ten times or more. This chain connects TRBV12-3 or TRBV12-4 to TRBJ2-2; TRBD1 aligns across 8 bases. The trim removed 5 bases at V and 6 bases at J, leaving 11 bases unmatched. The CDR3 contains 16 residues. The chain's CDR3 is CASSRTGPRLAGELFF. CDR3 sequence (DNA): TGTGCCAGCAGTCGGACAGGGCCAAGATTGGCCGGGGAGCTGTTTTTT.

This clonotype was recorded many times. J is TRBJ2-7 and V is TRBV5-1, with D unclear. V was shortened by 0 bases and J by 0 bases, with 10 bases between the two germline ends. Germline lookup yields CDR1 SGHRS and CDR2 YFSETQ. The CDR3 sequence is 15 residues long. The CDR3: CASSLDGVSSYEQYF. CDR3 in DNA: TGCGCCAGCAGCTTGGACGGTGTGAGCTCCTACGAGCAGTACTTC. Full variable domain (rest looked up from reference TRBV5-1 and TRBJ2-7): KAGVTQTPRYLIKTRGQQVTLSCSPISGHRSVSWYQQTPGQGLQFLFEYFSETQRNKGNFPGRFSGRQFSNSRSEMNVSTLELGDSALYLCASSLDGVSSYEQYFGPGTRLTVT.

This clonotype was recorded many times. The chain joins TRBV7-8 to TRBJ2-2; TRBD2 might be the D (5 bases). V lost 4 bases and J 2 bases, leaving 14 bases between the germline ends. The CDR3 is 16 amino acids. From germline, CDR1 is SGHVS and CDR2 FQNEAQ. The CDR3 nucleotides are TGTGCCAGCAGCTCCCTCGTCGGGGAAAACACCGGGGAGCTGTTTTTT. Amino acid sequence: CASSSLVGENTGELFF.

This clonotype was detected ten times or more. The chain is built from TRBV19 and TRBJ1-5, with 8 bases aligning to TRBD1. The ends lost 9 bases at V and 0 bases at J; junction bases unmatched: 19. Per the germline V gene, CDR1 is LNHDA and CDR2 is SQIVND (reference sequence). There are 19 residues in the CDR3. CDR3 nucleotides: TGTGCCAGCCGTAACCCGCGGGACAGGCTTGGGGATAGCAATCAGCCCCAGCATTTT. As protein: CASRNPRDRLGDSNQPQHF.

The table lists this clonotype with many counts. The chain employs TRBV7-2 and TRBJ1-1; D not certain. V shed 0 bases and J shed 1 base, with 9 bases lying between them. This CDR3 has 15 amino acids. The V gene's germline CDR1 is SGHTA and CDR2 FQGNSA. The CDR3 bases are TGTGCCAGCAGCTTAGCACCGCTCGCGAACACTGAAGCTTTCTTT. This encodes CASSLAPLANTEAFF.

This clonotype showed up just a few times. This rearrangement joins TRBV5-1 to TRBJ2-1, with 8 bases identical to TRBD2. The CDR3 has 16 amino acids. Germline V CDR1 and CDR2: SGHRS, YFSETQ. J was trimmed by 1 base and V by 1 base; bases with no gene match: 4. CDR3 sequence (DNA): TGCGCCAGCAGCTTGCGATCGGGAGGGTCCTACAATGAGCAGTTCTTC. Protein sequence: CASSLRSGGSYNEQFF.

As DNA, the CDR3 is TGTGCCAGCAGTTTAGGGGAGGGTGGTAGTTCACCCCTCCACTTT. Its translation is CASSLGEGGSSPLHF. The chain is built from TRBV12-3 or TRBV12-4 and TRBJ1-6; D unresolved. V gave up 1 base and J gave up 9 bases, with 13 bases separating them. The CDR3 has 15 residues.

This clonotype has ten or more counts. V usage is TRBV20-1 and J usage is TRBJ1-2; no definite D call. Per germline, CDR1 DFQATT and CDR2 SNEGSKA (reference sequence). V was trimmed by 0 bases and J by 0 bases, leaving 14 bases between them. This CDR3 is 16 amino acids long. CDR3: CSARDWLREPNYGYTF. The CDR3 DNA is TGCAGTGCTAGAGATTGGCTCCGCGAGCCTAACTATGGCTACACCTTC.

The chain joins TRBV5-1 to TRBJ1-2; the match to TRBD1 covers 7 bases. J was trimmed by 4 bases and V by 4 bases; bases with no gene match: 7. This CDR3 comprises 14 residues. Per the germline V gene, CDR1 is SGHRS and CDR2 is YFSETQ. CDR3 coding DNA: TGCGCCAGCAGCCAGGAGGGGGCGGGCTATGGCTACACCTTC. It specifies CASSQEGAGYGYTF.

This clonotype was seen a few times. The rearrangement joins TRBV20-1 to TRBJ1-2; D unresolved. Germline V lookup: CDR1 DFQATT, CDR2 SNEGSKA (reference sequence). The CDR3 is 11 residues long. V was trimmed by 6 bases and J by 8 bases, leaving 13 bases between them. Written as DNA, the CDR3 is TGCAGTGCCCTCCGGGGTAAGGGCTACACCTTC. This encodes CSALRGKGYTF.

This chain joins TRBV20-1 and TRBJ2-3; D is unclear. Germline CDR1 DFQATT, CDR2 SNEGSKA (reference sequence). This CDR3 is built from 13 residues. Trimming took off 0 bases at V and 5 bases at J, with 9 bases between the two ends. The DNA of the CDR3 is TGCAGTGCTAGAGACTTATATGTAGATACGCAGTATTTT. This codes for CSARDLYVDTQYF.

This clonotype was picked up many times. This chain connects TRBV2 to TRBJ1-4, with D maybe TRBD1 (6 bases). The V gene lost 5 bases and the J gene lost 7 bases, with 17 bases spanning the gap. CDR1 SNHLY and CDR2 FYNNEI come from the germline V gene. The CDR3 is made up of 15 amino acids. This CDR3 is CASSTPPGAVEKLFF. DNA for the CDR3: TGTGCCAGCAGTACACCTCCGGGGGCGGTTGAAAAACTGTTTTTT.

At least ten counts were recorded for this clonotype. CDR3 protein: CASSPTSGIIGNEQFF. As DNA, the CDR3 is TGTGCCAGTAGCCCCACATCAGGGATAATAGGGAATGAGCAGTTCTTC. This chain joins TRBV19 and TRBJ2-1, with a possible D match to TRBD1 (5 bases). The V end was cut by 6 bases, the J end by 7 bases, with 22 bases between. The CDR3 has 16 amino acids. From germline, CDR1 is LNHDA and CDR2 SQIVND (reference sequence).

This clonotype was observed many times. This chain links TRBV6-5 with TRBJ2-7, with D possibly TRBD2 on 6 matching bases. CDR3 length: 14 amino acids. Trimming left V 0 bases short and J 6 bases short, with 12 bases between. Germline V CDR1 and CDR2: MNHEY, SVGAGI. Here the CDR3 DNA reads TGTGCCAGCAGTTACTCGAGTGGAGGGCCCGAGCAGTACTTC. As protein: CASSYSSGGPEQYF.

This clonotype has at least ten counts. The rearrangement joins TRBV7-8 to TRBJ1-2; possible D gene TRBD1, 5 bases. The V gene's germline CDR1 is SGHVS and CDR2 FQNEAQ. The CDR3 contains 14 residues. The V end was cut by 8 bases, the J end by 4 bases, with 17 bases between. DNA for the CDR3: TGTGCCAGCGGACTAAACTTAGGGGCCTATGGCTACACCTTC. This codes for CASGLNLGAYGYTF.

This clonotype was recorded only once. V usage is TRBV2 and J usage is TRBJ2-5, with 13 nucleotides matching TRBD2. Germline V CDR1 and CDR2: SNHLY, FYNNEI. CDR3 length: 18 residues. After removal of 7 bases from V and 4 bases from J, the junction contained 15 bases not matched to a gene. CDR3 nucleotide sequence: TGTGCCAGCACTACGGGACTAGCGGGGAGAAAAGGGGGAGAGACCCAGTACTTC. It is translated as CASTTGLAGRKGGETQYF.

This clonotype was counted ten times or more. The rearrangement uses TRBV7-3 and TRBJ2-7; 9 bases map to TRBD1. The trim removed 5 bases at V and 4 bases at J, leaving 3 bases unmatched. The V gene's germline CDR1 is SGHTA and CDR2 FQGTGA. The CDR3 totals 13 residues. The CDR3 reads CASSADRGYEQYF. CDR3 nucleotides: TGTGCCAGCAGCGCGGACAGGGGTTACGAGCAGTACTTC. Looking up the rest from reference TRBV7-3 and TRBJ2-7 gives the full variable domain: GAGVSQTPSNKVTEKGKYVELRCDPISGHTALYWYRQSLGQGPEFLIYFQGTGAADDSGLPNDRFFAVRPEGSVSTLKIQRTERGDSAVYLCASSADRGYEQYFGPGTRLTVT.

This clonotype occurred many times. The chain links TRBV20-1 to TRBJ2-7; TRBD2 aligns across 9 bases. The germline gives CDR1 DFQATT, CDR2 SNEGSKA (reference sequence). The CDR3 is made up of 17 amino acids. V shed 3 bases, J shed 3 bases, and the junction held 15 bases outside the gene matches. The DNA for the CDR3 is TGCAGTGCTAGTTTTCGTGGGGTCCTAGCGGGACGCTACGAGCAGTACTTC. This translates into CSASFRGVLAGRYEQYF.